Presented here are 5 T cell receptor beta chains from one specimen sequenced in a study of T-cell memory formation after mild COVID-19. MiXCR, applied by TCRdb to the 5' RACE reads, yields one record per CDR3 protein. The sample lists roughly 120,000 distinct CDR3 sequences, roughly 15% occurring once. Sequencing was performed on PBMCs or a T cell subset sorted from them (not recorded which). These TCRs come from an adult woman who had mild COVID-19 (a few samples of this study predate the infection). Cell type and time point are not known.

The genes are TRBV4-2 and TRBJ2-5, with D possibly called TRBD1 or TRBD2 (5 bases each). This CDR3 is built from 13 residues. CDR1 LGHNA and CDR2 YNFKEQ come from the germline V gene. V lost 3 bases and J 3 bases, leaving 8 bases between the germline ends. CDR3 in DNA: TGTGCCAGCAGCCAGGGGCGGGAAGAGACCCAGTACTTC. It encodes CASSQGREETQYF.

This clonotype has a handful of counts. V gene TRBV5-1 combines with J gene TRBJ1-2, with TRBD1 matching over 12 bases. Germline values: CDR1 SGHRS, CDR2 YFSETQ. Losses at the gene ends were 0 bases for V and 8 bases for J; bases not matched to a gene: 8. This CDR3 has 16 amino acids. The DNA of the CDR3 is TGCGCCAGCAGCTTGGCCGGGACAGGGGGCGCGAAGGGCTACACCTTC. This codes for CASSLAGTGGAKGYTF.

This clonotype was counted a few times. The V gene is TRBV5-1, the J gene TRBJ2-7; 8 bases map to TRBD2. CDR1 is SGHRS and CDR2 is YFSETQ in the germline V gene. This CDR3 is 16 amino acids long. The V and J ends lost 0 bases and 6 bases, in that order; junction bases with no gene match: 11. CDR3 region: CASSLVSSGSGGEQYF. CDR3 nucleotides: TGCGCCAGCAGCTTGGTATCCAGCGGGAGTGGAGGCGAGCAGTACTTC.

This clonotype was found a few times. The CDR3 here is CSVDYGQGPYNEQFF. The CDR3 DNA is TGCAGCGTAGATTATGGACAGGGACCCTACAATGAGCAGTTCTTC. The chain uses TRBV29-1 and TRBJ2-1, with 8 bases that match TRBD1. This CDR3 comprises 15 residues. Looked up from germline, CDR1 is SQVTM and CDR2 is ANQGSEA. After removal of 6 bases from V and 2 bases from J, the junction contained 9 bases not matched to a gene.

The chain employs TRBV6-5 and TRBJ2-6; D perhaps matches TRBD1 (6 bases). CDR3 size: 16 residues. Looked up from germline, CDR1 is MNHEY and CDR2 is SVGAGI. V was pared by 6 bases and J by 0 bases, with 12 bases between. This CDR3 reads CASRGALSSGANVLTF. The CDR3 DNA follows: TGTGCCAGCAGGGGGGCTTTGAGCTCTGGGGCCAACGTCCTGACTTTC.